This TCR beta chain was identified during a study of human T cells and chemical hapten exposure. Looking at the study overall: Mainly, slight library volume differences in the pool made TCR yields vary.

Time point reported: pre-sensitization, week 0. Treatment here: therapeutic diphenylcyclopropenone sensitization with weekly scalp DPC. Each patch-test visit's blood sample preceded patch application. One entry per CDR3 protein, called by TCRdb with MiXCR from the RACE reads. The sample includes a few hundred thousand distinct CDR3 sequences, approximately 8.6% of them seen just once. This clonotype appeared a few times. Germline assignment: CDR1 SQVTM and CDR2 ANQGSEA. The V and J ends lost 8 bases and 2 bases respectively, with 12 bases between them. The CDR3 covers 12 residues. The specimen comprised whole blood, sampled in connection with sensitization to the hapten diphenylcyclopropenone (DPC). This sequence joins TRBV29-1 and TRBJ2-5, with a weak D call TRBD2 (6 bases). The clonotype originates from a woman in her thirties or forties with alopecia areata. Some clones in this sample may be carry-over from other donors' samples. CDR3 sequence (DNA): TGCAGCACATTCCGGGGGCAAGAGACCCAGTACTTC. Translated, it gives CSTFRGQETQYF.